The 29 T cell receptor beta chains presented below share a single source sample, sequenced in a study of cytomegalovirus exposure and HLA in healthy donors. 13 Jbeta primers and 60 Vbeta primers were used for the PCR. Profiling relied on immunoSEQ multiplex PCR, and the TCRdb table lists in-frame clones only, not all of them. The sample contains just under 150,000 clones, roughly 80% of which appear only once. The specimen was PBMCs. The receptors shown here come from a woman aged 25 to 39 in good health and CMV-seronegative.

The chain has TRBV12-5 and TRBJ2-5; 10 bases map to TRBD2. From germline, CDR1 is LGHNT and CDR2 FRNRAP. V was clipped by 4 bases and J by 5 bases; unmatched bases: 13. This CDR3 contains 17 residues. The CDR3 here is CASGYTTSGVLRETQYF. The CDR3 nucleotides read TGTGCTAGTGGTTATACTACTAGCGGGGTTCTGCGGGAGACCCAGTACTTC.

This clone was detected only once. The chain joins TRBV9 to TRBJ1-1; no reliable D call. V was cut by 0 bases and J by 8 bases, with 11 bases left in between. Germline V lookup: CDR1 SGDLS, CDR2 YYNGEE. The CDR3 runs 13 residues. The CDR3 nucleotides read TGTGCCAGCAGCGTAGTTGTAACGACAGAAGCTTTCTTT. Translation gives CASSVVVTTEAFF.

This chain connects TRBV28 to TRBJ2-5; 7 nucleotides align to TRBD2. Germline V gives CDR1 MDHEN, CDR2 SYDVKM. The CDR3 consists of 17 residues. V shed 3 bases, J shed 2 bases, and the junction held 12 bases outside the gene matches. The CDR3 loop is CASSLEPSGFFQETQYF. The CDR3 bases are TGTGCCAGCAGTTTGGAGCCTAGCGGATTCTTTCAAGAGACCCAGTACTTC.

The chain uses TRBV7-2 and TRBJ2-5; the match to TRBD2 covers 7 bases. V trimming: 7 bases; J trimming: 0 bases; junction bases outside the gene matches: 5. The CDR3 covers 14 residues. CDR1 and CDR2 from the germline V gene are SGHTA and FQGNSA. The chain's CDR3 is CASTTGLDQETQYF. CDR3 coding DNA: TGTGCCAGCACCACCGGACTAGACCAAGAGACCCAGTACTTC.

The J gene is TRBJ2-3, the V gene TRBV6-4; tentative D call: TRBD2 (6 bases). Germline lookup yields CDR1 MRHNA and CDR2 SNTAGT. The V gene lost 0 bases and the J gene lost 6 bases, with 10 bases spanning the gap. The CDR3 has 14 residues. CDR3 residues: CASSDSTEGDTQYF. DNA for the CDR3: TGTGCCAGCAGTGACTCGACGGAGGGGGATACGCAGTATTTT.

This clone was found once. CDR3 nucleotide sequence: TGCGCCAGCAGCTTCAGGGACAGGGAAGGCGAGCAGTACTTC. It codes for CASSFRDREGEQYF. V gene TRBV5-1 combines with J gene TRBJ2-7, with 9 bases lining up with TRBD1. This CDR3 comprises 14 residues. V lost 2 bases, J lost 6 bases, and 6 bases stayed unmatched. Looked up from germline, CDR1 is SGHRS and CDR2 is YFSETQ.

The V call is TRBV6-1, the J call TRBJ2-5; tentative D call: TRBD2 (6 bases). Per the germline V gene, CDR1 is MNHNS and CDR2 is SASEGT. The CDR3 sequence is 15 residues long. The germline V and J ends were trimmed by 2 bases and 2 bases, with 12 bases remaining between them. Here the CDR3 DNA reads TGTGCCAGCAGTGAAAGGAGCCTAGCGCAAGAGACCCAGTACTTC. Translated: CASSERSLAQETQYF.

J is TRBJ1-2 and V is TRBV11-2, with 8 bases matching TRBD1. The CDR3 has 16 residues. V trimming: 1 base; J trimming: 6 bases; junction bases outside the gene matches: 10. Germline CDR1 reads SGHAT; CDR2 reads FQNNGV. CDR3 region: CASSLVSSGGANGYTF. For the CDR3, the DNA is TGTGCCAGCAGCTTAGTTTCGTCAGGGGGCGCGAATGGCTACACCTTC.

This clone was seen only once. The CDR3 spells CSVATAGLGGEQYF. CDR3 bases: TGCAGCGTCGCAACGGCAGGGTTAGGGGGCGAGCAGTACTTC. J is TRBJ2-7 and V is TRBV29-1; D is perhaps TRBD1 (6 bases). The V gene's germline CDR1 is SQVTM and CDR2 ANQGSEA. With 6 bases removed from V and 6 bases from J, the gap between germline ends came to 21 bases. The CDR3 has 14 amino acids.

V usage is TRBV7-8 and J usage is TRBJ1-2; 8 nucleotides align to TRBD1. Germline loops: CDR1 SGHVS, CDR2 FQNEAQ. The J segment lost 6 bases and the V segment lost 5 bases, leaving 14 bases of the junction unmatched. This CDR3 has 16 amino acids. The CDR3 loop is CASSPYGQGAQDGYTF. In DNA form, the CDR3 reads TGTGCCAGCAGCCCATATGGCCAGGGGGCGCAAGATGGCTACACCTTC. Drawing the rest from reference TRBV7-8 and TRBJ1-2, the complete variable domain is GAGVSQSPRYKVAKRGQDVALRCDPISGHVSLFWYQQALGQGPEFLTYFQNEAQLDKSGLPSDRFFAERPEGSVSTLKIQRTQQEDSAVYLCASSPYGQGAQDGYTFGSGTRLTVV.

This sequence joins TRBV19 and TRBJ2-3, with D maybe TRBD2 (6 bases). Germline V gives CDR1 LNHDA, CDR2 SQIVND (reference sequence). This CDR3 region has 14 residues. Between the trimmed V and J ends, which lost 5 bases and 8 bases, there was a span of 17 bases. DNA for the CDR3: TGTGCCAGTAGTGGGACTGGCGCCACCTCTACGCAGTATTTT. It yields the protein CASSGTGATSTQYF.

V usage is TRBV7-3 and J usage is TRBJ2-1; D possibly corresponds to TRBD1 (6 bases). CDR1 and CDR2 (germline): SGHTA, FQGTGA. This CDR3 has 16 residues. The germline V and J ends were trimmed by 5 bases and 2 bases, with 16 bases remaining between them. CDR3 sequence reads: CASSVQGPVAYNEQFF. In DNA, the CDR3 is TGTGCCAGCAGCGTACAGGGCCCCGTGGCCTACAATGAGCAGTTCTTC.

The chain couples TRBV15 to TRBJ1-2; 7 bases align to TRBD1. The CDR3 spans 15 residues. J was trimmed by 3 bases and V by 5 bases; bases with no gene match: 9. CDR1 is LNHNV, CDR2 YYDKDF, per germline (reference sequence). In DNA form, the CDR3 reads TGTGCCACCAGCTTTTCCGGGACAGTTCACTATGGCTACACCTTC. Its translation is CATSFSGTVHYGYTF.

V usage is TRBV6-6 and J usage is TRBJ1-1; TRBD1 agrees at 8 bases. The trim removed 5 bases at V and 6 bases at J, leaving 8 bases unmatched. The length of the CDR3 is 14 residues. Germline CDR1 is MNHNY and CDR2 is SVGAGI (reference sequence). The CDR3 is CASSPTGEASEAFF. For the CDR3, the DNA is TGTGCCAGCAGTCCGACAGGGGAGGCGTCTGAAGCTTTCTTT.

This clone was counted a few times. The chain couples TRBV4-1 to TRBJ2-3, with 8 bases fitting TRBD2. The ends lost 0 bases at V and 7 bases at J; junction bases unmatched: 12. The length of the CDR3 is 17 residues. Germline lookup yields CDR1 MGHRA and CDR2 YSYEKL. CDR3 nucleotide sequence: TGCGCCAGCAGCCAAGATGGGGGGGGACTAGTGTGGAATACGCAGTATTTT. Encoded protein: CASSQDGGGLVWNTQYF.

The rearrangement uses TRBV4-1 and TRBJ2-1; D might be TRBD2 (6 bases). With 6 bases removed from V and 8 bases from J, the gap between germline ends came to 23 bases. CDR1 is MGHRA and CDR2 is YSYEKL in the germline V gene. This CDR3 spans 16 amino acids. The DNA of the CDR3 is TGCGCCAGCAGAATCTCTAGACTAGTGCTTGGAGATGAGCAGTTCTTC. Translation gives CASRISRLVLGDEQFF.

The J gene is TRBJ1-6, the V gene TRBV9; D is ambiguous. The V gene's germline CDR1 is SGDLS and CDR2 YYNGEE. The germline V and J ends were trimmed by 3 bases and 0 bases, with 7 bases remaining between them. The CDR3 spans 15 residues. In nucleotides, the CDR3 is TGTGCCAGCAGCGCTCGGAGCTCCTATAATTCACCCCTCCACTTT. Residues: CASSARSSYNSPLHF.

V is TRBV2 and J is TRBJ2-1; TRBD2 agrees at 7 bases. Germline trimming cut 7 bases from V and 15 bases from J; bases unmatched to any gene: 18. The V gene's germline CDR1 is SNHLY and CDR2 FYNNEI. CDR3 size: 14 residues. Here the CDR3 DNA reads TGTGCCAGCATCGAGGTCCGGGGCGGGGGTCTGCGGTTCTTC. Protein sequence: CASIEVRGGGLRFF.

This clone was observed a handful of times. The chain recombines TRBV5-1 with TRBJ1-3; D unclear. In germline, CDR1 is SGHRS, CDR2 YFSETQ. The CDR3 is 16 residues long. The V and J ends lost 4 bases and 0 bases respectively, with 14 bases between them. The CDR3 DNA reads TGCGCCAGCAGCGAGCCTCGCGGTAGCTCTGGAAACACCATATATTTT. Its translation is CASSEPRGSSGNTIYF. The whole variable domain, remainder taken from reference TRBV5-1 and TRBJ1-3, is KAGVTQTPRYLIKTRGQQVTLSCSPISGHRSVSWYQQTPGQGLQFLFEYFSETQRNKGNFPGRFSGRQFSNSRSEMNVSTLELGDSALYLCASSEPRGSSGNTIYFGEGSWLTVV.

The chain recombines TRBV10-2 with TRBJ2-7; 9 bases line up with TRBD2. The CDR3 has 15 residues. After removal of 6 bases from V and 6 bases from J, the junction contained 12 bases not matched to a gene. Germline V gene lookup returns CDR1 WSHSY and CDR2 SAAADI. The DNA of the CDR3 is TGCGCCAGCAGGGCCCCCGGGACTAGCTCCCCCGAGCAGTACTTC. Translating gives CASRAPGTSSPEQYF.

J is TRBJ1-4 and V is TRBV4-1; D perhaps matches TRBD1 (6 bases). The CDR3 loop spans 16 amino acids. Germline CDR1 is MGHRA and CDR2 is YSYEKL. V shed 1 base and J shed 0 bases, with 9 bases lying between them. CDR3 sequence: CASSQVQGSTNEKLFF. In DNA form, the CDR3 reads TGCGCCAGCAGCCAAGTCCAGGGGTCAACTAATGAAAAACTGTTTTTT.

The chain is built from TRBV27 and TRBJ2-1; D might be TRBD1 (5 bases). Germline V gives CDR1 MNHEY, CDR2 SMNVEV (reference sequence). V was shortened by 7 bases and J by 8 bases, with 6 bases between the two germline ends. There are 10 residues in the CDR3. The CDR3 DNA is TGTGCCAGCATAGGGGATGAGCAGTTCTTC. Translation: CASIGDEQFF.

The J gene is TRBJ2-7, the V gene TRBV4-1; 7 bases align to TRBD1. The length of the CDR3 is 14 residues. With V trimmed by 6 bases and J by 0 bases, 5 bases remained unmatched. From germline, CDR1 is MGHRA and CDR2 YSYEKL. CDR3 coding DNA: TGCGCCAGCAGTCCGACAGGGATCTCCTACGAGCAGTACTTC. It encodes CASSPTGISYEQYF.

The chain's CDR3 is CASSLAGQGESIEQFF. The CDR3 DNA is TGTGCCAGCAGCTTAGCGGGACAGGGGGAGAGCATTGAGCAGTTCTTC. The chain employs TRBV7-8 and TRBJ2-1; 11 bases line up with TRBD1. V gave up 0 bases and J gave up 9 bases; unmatched junction bases: 7. Germline V gives CDR1 SGHVS, CDR2 FQNEAQ. This CDR3 has 16 amino acids.

The J gene is TRBJ2-5, the V gene TRBV12-5; tentative D call: TRBD1 (5 bases). The DNA end is a closer match to TRBJ2-7, so the J assignment may be wrong. The CDR3 sequence is 13 residues long. The germline V gene has CDR1 LGHNT and CDR2 FRNRAP. In nucleotides, the CDR3 is TGTGCTAGTGGTTTGGGATCAGGGATCGAGCAGTACTTC. It encodes CASGLGSGIEQYF.

J is TRBJ2-5 and V is TRBV30; D may be TRBD1 (6 bases). CDR3 length: 15 residues. The V end was cut by 0 bases, the J end by 7 bases, with 18 bases between. Germline V gives CDR1 GTSNPN, CDR2 SVGIG (reference sequence). The CDR3 spells CAWSVSLAGVGTQYF. Written as DNA, the CDR3 is TGTGCCTGGAGTGTTAGTCTAGCAGGGGTCGGGACCCAGTACTTC.

The CDR3 reads CASRDDTSYGYTF. CDR3 nucleotide sequence: TGTGCCAGCAGAGATGACACGTCCTATGGCTACACCTTC. The genes are TRBV9 and TRBJ1-2, with D unclear. This CDR3 comprises 13 residues. Germline V gives CDR1 SGDLS, CDR2 YYNGEE. With 5 bases removed from V and 4 bases from J, the gap between germline ends came to 12 bases.

The chain combines TRBV5-1 with TRBJ2-7; 7 bases line up with TRBD1. The CDR3 loop spans 15 amino acids. Germline-derived CDR1 and CDR2 are SGHRS and YFSETQ. The ends lost 4 bases at V and 3 bases at J; junction bases unmatched: 10. DNA for the CDR3: TGCGCCAGCAGCCTGGTGGACAGGCACAACTACGAGCAGTACTTC. Its translation is CASSLVDRHNYEQYF. The variable domain in full, with the rest retrieved from reference TRBV5-1 and TRBJ2-7, is KAGVTQTPRYLIKTRGQQVTLSCSPISGHRSVSWYQQTPGQGLQFLFEYFSETQRNKGNFPGRFSGRQFSNSRSEMNVSTLELGDSALYLCASSLVDRHNYEQYFGPGTRLTVT.

The chain links TRBV11-2 to TRBJ2-7, with TRBD2 identical over 7 bases. Germline V gene lookup returns CDR1 SGHAT and CDR2 FQNNGV. Trimming removed 5 bases from V and 3 bases from J; junction bases left unmatched: 4. This CDR3 contains 13 residues. This chain's CDR3 is CASSKTSHYEQYF. Written as DNA, the CDR3 is TGTGCCAGCAGCAAGACTAGCCACTACGAGCAGTACTTC.